This T cell receptor beta chain comes out of a study of cytomegalovirus exposure and HLA in healthy donors. Study-wide findings and caveats: As a later analysis revealed, most CMV-associated TCR beta chains appeared HLA-restricted. Analysis was performed later, and it showed HLA-associated TCR beta chains to be more clonally expanded than equally common others. An Asian-associated ancestry cluster reportedly showed fewer N-insertions than the roughly 600-donor mean in a later analysis.

PCR amplification relied on 60 Vbeta primers (plus 13 Jbeta primers). In the original processing: There were about 86 million unique TCR beta chains by a later count, and around 10 million of them were shared. Profiling relied on immunoSEQ multiplex PCR, and the TCRdb table lists in-frame clones only, not all of them. The D gene and trimming were derived from the DNA, and the V and J assignments and clone size from that table. The top ten clones hold around 2% of a sample with approximately 170,000 clones, roughly four fifths of them seen once. The CDR3 runs to 15 residues. Germline CDR1 reads SGHRS; CDR2 reads YFSETQ. V lost 0 bases to trimming and J lost 1 base, with 10 bases between them. Note on this clone: What it binds is unknown.

Sample: PBMCs. The chain couples TRBV5-1 to TRBJ2-5, with a tentative D call TRBD1 (7 bases). The sequence derives from a woman aged 25-40 years in good health and CMV-seropositive. CDR3 sequence: CASSLARGVQETQYF. CDR3 coding DNA: TGCGCCAGCAGCTTGGCCAGGGGGGTCCAAGAGACCCAGTACTTC.